The 30 T cell receptor beta chains listed next were all sequenced from one sample in a study of blood T cells in healthy people across ages. Combining a sample-barcoded 5' primer with a J-beta primer mix, a second PCR ran for 7 to 11 cycles. MiXCR, applied by TCRdb to the 5' RACE reads, yields one record per CDR3 protein. The sample has fewer than 800,000 distinct CDR3 sequences, 21% seen once. The sequenced sample was blood. The receptors derive from a man between 65 and 79 years old in good health.

This clonotype was seen only a few times. CDR3 nucleotide sequence: TGTGCCAGCAGCCCGGGGGATAGCTCCTACAATGAGCAGTTCTTC. This gives the protein CASSPGDSSYNEQFF. The chain employs TRBV7-8 and TRBJ2-1; tentative D call: TRBD2 (6 bases). Germline CDR1 is SGHVS and CDR2 is FQNEAQ. The CDR3 covers 15 residues. The V end lost 5 bases, the J end lost 0 bases, and 11 bases lay between the germline ends. The variable domain in full, with the rest retrieved from reference TRBV7-8 and TRBJ2-1, is GAGVSQSPRYKVAKRGQDVALRCDPISGHVSLFWYQQALGQGPEFLTYFQNEAQLDKSGLPSDRFFAERPEGSVSTLKIQRTQQEDSAVYLCASSPGDSSYNEQFFGPGTRLTVL.

The chain combines TRBV5-1 with TRBJ2-5; maybe TRBD2 (6 bases). Trimming left V 0 bases short and J 2 bases short, with 14 bases between. CDR3 length equals 16 residues. CDR1 is SGHRS, CDR2 YFSETQ, per germline. The CDR3 nucleotides read TGCGCCAGCAGCTTGGGACTAGTGGGAGGTCAAGAGACCCAGTACTTC. Its protein is CASSLGLVGGQETQYF. Full variable domain (rest looked up from reference TRBV5-1 and TRBJ2-5): KAGVTQTPRYLIKTRGQQVTLSCSPISGHRSVSWYQQTPGQGLQFLFEYFSETQRNKGNFPGRFSGRQFSNSRSEMNVSTLELGDSALYLCASSLGLVGGQETQYFGPGTRLLVL.

The chain couples TRBV5-1 to TRBJ1-4, with TRBD1 identical over 10 bases. Trimming removed 5 bases from V and 0 bases from J; junction bases left unmatched: 10. CDR1 SGHRS and CDR2 YFSETQ come from the germline V gene. The CDR3 totals 18 residues. The CDR3 loop is CASRTGTGDLATNEKLFF. The CDR3 nucleotides read TGCGCCAGCAGGACCGGGACAGGGGACCTTGCAACTAATGAAAAACTGTTTTTT. The whole variable domain, remainder taken from reference TRBV5-1 and TRBJ1-4, is KAGVTQTPRYLIKTRGQQVTLSCSPISGHRSVSWYQQTPGQGLQFLFEYFSETQRNKGNFPGRFSGRQFSNSRSEMNVSTLELGDSALYLCASRTGTGDLATNEKLFFGSGTQLSVL.

Only a few counts were recorded for this clonotype. This sequence joins TRBV24-1 and TRBJ2-7; D is unresolved. This CDR3 is built from 12 residues. The germline CDR1 and CDR2 sequences are KGHDR and SFDVKD. V lost 9 bases and J lost 5, with 13 bases in between. CDR3 region: CATPDRVNEQYF. CDR3 nucleotides: TGTGCCACCCCGGACCGGGTGAACGAGCAGTACTTC.

In this sample, this clonotype turned up a few times. CDR3 loop: CSVEDRGRSSYEQYF. CDR3 sequence (DNA): TGCAGCGTTGAAGATCGGGGGAGGAGCTCCTACGAGCAGTACTTC. The V and J genes are TRBV29-1 and TRBJ2-7, with D perhaps TRBD2 (6 bases). The germline CDR1 and CDR2 sequences are SQVTM and ANQGSEA. The V end was cut by 0 bases, the J end by 0 bases, with 12 bases between. This CDR3 comprises 15 residues.

Comments on this clonotype: A read error may produce the germline difference seen at one junction end. V and J are TRBV15 and TRBJ2-5, with D possibly being TRBD2 (7 bases). Germline loops: CDR1 LNHNV, CDR2 YYDKDF (reference sequence). This CDR3 has 13 residues. The CDR3 protein is CATSRDLGGAKFF. The CDR3, as DNA: TGTGCCACCAGCAGAGATCTTGGGGGGGCAAAGTTCTTC.

The gene calls are TRBV20-1 and TRBJ2-1; D may be TRBD2 (6 bases). Deletions cut 0 bases from V and 7 bases from J, with 10 bases between. CDR3 size: 13 residues. Germline CDR1 reads DFQATT; CDR2 reads SNEGSKA (reference sequence). The CDR3 protein is CSARDGSGNEQFF. For the CDR3, the DNA is TGCAGTGCTAGAGATGGAAGCGGGAATGAGCAGTTCTTC.

This clonotype appeared many times. This chain links TRBV20-1 with TRBJ2-7; D unclear. The germline V gene encodes CDR1 DFQATT and CDR2 SNEGSKA (reference sequence). The V end was cut by 7 bases, the J end by 3 bases, with 22 bases between. This CDR3 has 15 amino acids. CDR3 sequence (DNA): TGCAGTGTTCAACCTACCGCCGGATGGGGCTACGAGCAGTACTTC. This translates into CSVQPTAGWGYEQYF.

The chain joins TRBV4-1 to TRBJ1-3; D may be TRBD1 (5 bases). CDR3 length: 16 amino acids. Germline V CDR1 and CDR2: MGHRA, YSYEKL. V was cut by 0 bases and J by 3 bases, with 12 bases left in between. CDR3 in DNA: TGCGCCAGCAGCCAAGAATCCACCAGGGTTGGAAACACCATATATTTT. This sequence encodes CASSQESTRVGNTIYF.

The J gene is TRBJ2-1, the V gene TRBV24-1; 10 bases are a match to TRBD2. The junction had 6 bases not matched to a gene; V was cut back by 6 bases and J by 5 bases. This CDR3 is 15 amino acids long. The germline V gene encodes CDR1 KGHDR and CDR2 SFDVKD. CDR3 region: CATSNWTSGDNEQFF. For the CDR3, the DNA is TGTGCCACCAGTAATTGGACTAGCGGAGACAATGAGCAGTTCTTC.

The CDR3 region is CSARADRTLLQYF. The CDR3 coding sequence is TGCAGTGCCCGGGCCGACAGGACTCTACTACAGTACTTC. The genes are TRBV20-1 and TRBJ2-7; a weak D match, TRBD1 (6 bases). Germline CDR1 and CDR2: DFQATT and SNEGSKA (reference sequence). Trimming took off 6 bases at V and 10 bases at J, with 22 bases between the two ends. The CDR3 totals 13 residues.

The J gene is TRBJ2-5, the V gene TRBV6-1, with 10 bases aligning to TRBD2. The CDR3 has 15 amino acids. CDR1 and CDR2 from the germline V gene are MNHNS and SASEGT. With 4 bases clipped from V and 4 bases from J, the junction kept 6 bases outside the gene matches. CDR3: CASSGLAGDRETQYF. CDR3 DNA: TGTGCCAGCAGTGGGCTAGCGGGAGATCGAGAGACCCAGTACTTC.

This chain links TRBV3-1 with TRBJ2-1; TRBD2 is a possible D gene (6 bases). Trimming removed 4 bases from V and 4 bases from J, with 20 bases in between. The CDR3 is made up of 17 amino acids. Per germline, CDR1 LGHDT and CDR2 YNNKEL (reference sequence). CDR3 sequence: CASSLPQRSGLYNEQFF. DNA of the CDR3: TGTGCCAGCAGCCTCCCCCAGCGGAGCGGGTTGTACAATGAGCAGTTCTTC.

This clonotype was counted only a few times. The genes are TRBV5-1 and TRBJ2-5; D is unclear. V lost 1 base, J lost 6 bases, and 13 bases lay in between. The CDR3 sequence is 14 residues long. Germline V lookup: CDR1 SGHRS, CDR2 YFSETQ. The CDR3 nucleotides read TGCGCCAGCAGCTTGACAGATGGAGTGAAGACCCAGTACTTC. Its protein is CASSLTDGVKTQYF.

J is TRBJ2-2 and V is TRBV6-5; tentative D call: TRBD2 (5 bases). The CDR3 length is 14 residues. CDR1 MNHEY and CDR2 SVGAGI come from the germline V gene. V was shortened by 7 bases and J by 5 bases, with 14 bases between the two germline ends. For the CDR3, the DNA is TGTGCCAGCACAAGCGGACGGGTAACCGGGGAGCTGTTTTTT. As protein: CASTSGRVTGELFF.

The genes are TRBV5-1 and TRBJ2-6; D gene ambiguous. V was cut by 0 bases and J by 0 bases, with 10 bases left in between. Germline loops: CDR1 SGHRS, CDR2 YFSETQ. This CDR3 region has 17 residues. The CDR3 loop reads CASSLGSAGSGANVLTF. The CDR3 bases are TGCGCCAGCAGCTTGGGGTCGGCAGGCTCTGGGGCCAACGTCCTGACTTTC.

The V gene is TRBV2, the J gene TRBJ2-2; D is possibly TRBD1 (6 bases). The CDR3 spans 14 residues. The germline V gene encodes CDR1 SNHLY and CDR2 FYNNEI. V was clipped by 6 bases and J by 4 bases, with 12 bases between them. CDR3 in amino acids: CASRSRGATGELFF. The CDR3 nucleotides are TGTGCCAGCAGGAGCAGGGGAGCCACCGGGGAGCTGTTTTTT.

The chain couples TRBV12-3 or TRBV12-4 to TRBJ1-4; no clear D gene. This CDR3 has 15 residues. Trimming took 6 bases from V and 4 from J, leaving 15 bases between them. CDR3 in amino acids: CASSLGPALNEKLFF. DNA of the CDR3: TGTGCCAGCAGCCTCGGGCCCGCTCTTAATGAAAAACTGTTTTTT.

The J gene is TRBJ1-1, the V gene TRBV29-1; D is undetermined. CDR1 and CDR2 from the germline V gene are SQVTM and ANQGSEA. Between the trimmed V and J ends, which lost 4 bases and 5 bases, there was a span of 11 bases. The CDR3 covers 12 residues. The CDR3 nucleotides are TGCAGCGTTGTTTGGGTGGAGACTGAAGCTTTCTTT. Protein product: CSVVWVETEAFF.

In this sample, this clonotype turned up a few times. The J gene is TRBJ2-7, the V gene TRBV9; no definite D call. The CDR3 runs 14 residues. Germline V lookup: CDR1 SGDLS, CDR2 YYNGEE. V was pared by 0 bases and J by 5 bases, with 12 bases between. For the CDR3, the DNA is TGTGCCAGCAGCGTAGGTGGTAGCCGGAACGAGCAGTACTTC. Amino acids: CASSVGGSRNEQYF.

This clonotype has a handful of counts. The chain recombines TRBV5-6 with TRBJ2-5, with 10 bases fitting TRBD1. This CDR3 spans 15 amino acids. Germline V gene sequence: CDR1 SGHDT, CDR2 YYEEEE. The J segment lost 2 bases and the V segment lost 3 bases, leaving 4 bases of the junction unmatched. DNA of the CDR3: TGTGCCAGCAGCTCCAGACAGGGGGCACAAGAGACCCAGTACTTC. Protein product: CASSSRQGAQETQYF.

The rearrangement uses TRBV6-5 and TRBJ2-7, with D possibly being TRBD1 (5 bases). The J call is in doubt because the DNA end fits TRBJ2-5 better. The CDR3 is made up of 13 amino acids. CDR1 is MNHEY, CDR2 SVGAGI, per germline. CDR3 loop: CASGRVSEETQYF. The CDR3 nucleotides read TGTGCCAGCGGCAGGGTGTCGGAGGAGACCCAGTACTTC.

This clonotype was observed a few times. The chain links TRBV21-1 to TRBJ2-2; no check of the table's D call, TRBD2, against the DNA was made. TRBV21-1 represents a pseudogene. The CDR3 is 18 amino acids. This chain's CDR3 is CASRLLDVAGVLTGELFF. In nucleotides, the CDR3 is TGTGCCAGCAGGCTCCTCGACGTAGCGGGAGTCCTCACCGGGGAGCTGTTTTTT.

This chain connects TRBV20-1 to TRBJ1-4; 7 nucleotides match TRBD1. Losses at the gene ends were 1 base for V and 7 bases for J; bases not matched to a gene: 6. Germline V gene sequence: CDR1 DFQATT, CDR2 SNEGSKA (reference sequence). The CDR3 runs to 14 residues. As DNA, the CDR3 is TGCAGTGCTAGAGTGGCAGGGGGAGGTGAAAAACTGTTTTTT. Its protein product is CSARVAGGGEKLFF.

The table lists this clonotype with a few counts. A single base separates this from a much larger clone, so it may be a read error. The rearrangement joins TRBV20-1 to TRBJ2-3; 7 nucleotides align to TRBD2. The CDR3 is made up of 18 amino acids. V dropped 5 bases and J dropped 3; count of bases not matched to a gene: 20. The germline gives CDR1 DFQATT, CDR2 SNEGSKA (reference sequence). CDR3 residues: CSAGFKAGVGGPTDTQYF. The DNA of the CDR3 is TGCAGTGCTGGGTTCAAAGCTGGTGTGGGAGGGCCAACAGATACGCAGTATTTT.

As regards this clonotype: It is likely a read error, because the conserved phenylalanine at the end of the CDR3 is missing. The CDR3 coding sequence is TGTGCCAGCAGCCCCCAGAGCTATTCAGGCGAGCAGTACCTC. Its translation is CASSPQSYSGEQYL. V gene TRBV7-9 combines with J gene TRBJ2-7; unclear D gene. The V gene lost 5 bases and the J gene lost 6 bases, with 17 bases spanning the gap. Per the germline V gene, CDR1 is SEHNR and CDR2 is FQNEAQ (reference sequence). The CDR3 contains 14 residues.

This clonotype is a singleton in its sample. The V gene is TRBV20-1, the J gene TRBJ2-1; D gene uncertain. From germline, CDR1 is DFQATT and CDR2 SNEGSKA (reference sequence). The CDR3 covers 11 residues. V was trimmed by 3 bases and J by 9 bases, leaving 9 bases between them. CDR3 in amino acids: CSASSGFEQFF. The CDR3 nucleotides are TGCAGTGCTAGTTCTGGGTTTGAGCAGTTCTTC.

This clonotype came up a few times. The chain joins TRBV20-1 to TRBJ2-1; TRBD2 aligns across 8 bases. The CDR3 extends over 15 amino acids. The germline CDR1 and CDR2 sequences are DFQATT and SNEGSKA (reference sequence). J was trimmed by 5 bases and V by 3 bases; bases with no gene match: 9. CDR3 sequence: CSASSGAGDHNEQFF. CDR3 DNA: TGCAGTGCTAGTTCGGGAGCGGGAGATCACAATGAGCAGTTCTTC.

The gene calls are TRBV7-2 and TRBJ2-3, with 9 bases lining up with TRBD2. The CDR3 consists of 16 residues. Unmatched junction bases numbered 8, after V lost 4 bases and J lost 3 bases. Germline V gives CDR1 SGHTA, CDR2 FQGNSA. DNA of the CDR3: TGTGCCAGCAGCTCCAATAGCGGGAGTCGAACAGATACGCAGTATTTT. As protein: CASSSNSGSRTDTQYF. Variable domain in full (rest from reference TRBV7-2 and TRBJ2-3): GAGVSQSPSNKVTEKGKDVELRCDPISGHTALYWYRQSLGQGLEFLIYFQGNSAPDKSGLPSDRFSAERTGGSVSTLTIQRTQQEDSAVYLCASSSNSGSRTDTQYFGPGTRLTVL.

This chain links TRBV27 with TRBJ2-1; D not certain. Trimming shortened V by 10 bases and J by 0 bases, and 4 bases separated the two germline ends. Germline loops: CDR1 MNHEY, CDR2 SMNVEV (reference sequence). This CDR3 spans 11 amino acids. As DNA, the CDR3 is TGTGCCATCCACTCCTACAATGAGCAGTTCTTC. It codes for CAIHSYNEQFF.